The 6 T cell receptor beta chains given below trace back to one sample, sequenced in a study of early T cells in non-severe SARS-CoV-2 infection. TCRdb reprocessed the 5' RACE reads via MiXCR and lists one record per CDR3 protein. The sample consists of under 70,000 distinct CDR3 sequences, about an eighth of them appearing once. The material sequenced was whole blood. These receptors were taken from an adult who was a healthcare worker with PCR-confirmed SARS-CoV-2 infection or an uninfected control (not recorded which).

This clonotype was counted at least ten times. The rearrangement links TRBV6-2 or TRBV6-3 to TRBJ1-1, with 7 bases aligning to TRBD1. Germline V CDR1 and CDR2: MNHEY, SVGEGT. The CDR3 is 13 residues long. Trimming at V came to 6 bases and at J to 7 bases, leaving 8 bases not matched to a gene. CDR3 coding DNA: TGTGCCAGCAGCTACAGGGGAAGGGTTGAAGCTTTCTTT. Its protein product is CASSYRGRVEAFF.

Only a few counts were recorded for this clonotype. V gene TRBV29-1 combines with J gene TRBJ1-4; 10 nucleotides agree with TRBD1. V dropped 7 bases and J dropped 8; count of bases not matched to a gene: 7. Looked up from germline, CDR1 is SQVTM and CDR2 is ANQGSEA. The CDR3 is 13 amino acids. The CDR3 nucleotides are TGCAGCGCACGACAGGGGGCAAGGGAAAAACTGTTTTTT. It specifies CSARQGAREKLFF. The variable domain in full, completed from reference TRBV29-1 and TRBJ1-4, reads SAVISQKPSRDICQRGTSLTIQCQVDSQVTMMFWYRQQPGQSLTLIATANQGSEATYESGFVIDKFPISRPNLTFSTLTVSNMSPEDSSIYLCSARQGAREKLFFGSGTQLSVL.

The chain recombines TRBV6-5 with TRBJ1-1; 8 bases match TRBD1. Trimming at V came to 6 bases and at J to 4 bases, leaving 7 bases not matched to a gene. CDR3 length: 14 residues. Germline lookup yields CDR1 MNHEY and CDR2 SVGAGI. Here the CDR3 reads CASRGQAGTTEAFF. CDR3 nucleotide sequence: TGTGCCAGCAGGGGACAGGCGGGGACCACTGAAGCTTTCTTT.

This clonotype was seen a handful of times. DNA for the CDR3: TGTGCCAGCAGCAAAGAAGGGGGCACTGAAGCTTTCTTT. Translating it yields CASSKEGGTEAFF. The chain carries TRBV21-1 and TRBJ1-1; whether TRBD1, the table's D call, matches the DNA was not checked. TRBV21-1 represents a pseudogene. The CDR3 covers 13 residues.

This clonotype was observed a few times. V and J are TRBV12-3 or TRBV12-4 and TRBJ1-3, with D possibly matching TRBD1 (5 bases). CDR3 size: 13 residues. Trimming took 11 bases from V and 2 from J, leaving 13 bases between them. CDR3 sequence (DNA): TGTGCCGCAACGGGGCAAGCTGGAAACACCATATATTTT. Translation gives CAATGQAGNTIYF.

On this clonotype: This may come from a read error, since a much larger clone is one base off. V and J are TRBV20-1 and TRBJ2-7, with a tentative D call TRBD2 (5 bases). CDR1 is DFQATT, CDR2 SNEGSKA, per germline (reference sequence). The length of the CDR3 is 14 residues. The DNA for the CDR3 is TGCAGAGCCCGCGCGACCGACACCACTAGCGAGCAGTACTTC. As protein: CRARATDTTSEQYF.